Listed below are T cell receptor beta chains from one sample, sequenced in a study of molecular identifiers for immune sequencing clone quantification. TCRdb independently ran MiXCR on the PCR reads; one entry per CDR3 protein. The sample contains about 86,000 distinct CDR3 sequences, approximately 25% of which appear only once. The specimen was naive CD8+ T cells from blood, with Jurkat cell RNA spiked in. The receptors come from a human donor in good health. Some libraries in this study had Jurkat cell RNA spiked in. CDR3s include the opening cysteine and the closing phenylalanine or tryptophan. D genes are given only for firm matches. Clone sizes are given selectively: once, few, many, or a class where the clone is expanded.

>-|TRBV10-3|-|TRBJ1-5
CAISVSGPGDSNQPQHF
TGTGCCATCAGTGTGTCCGGACCGGGGGATAGCAATCAGCCCCAGCATTTT
>-|TRBV19|-|TRBJ2-2
CASTPGGGAGELFF
TGTGCCAGTACCCCTGGGGGCGGGGCCGGGGAGCTGTTTTTT
>few|TRBV5-1|TRBD1|TRBJ1-2
CASSSGQGPGYTF
TGCGCCAGCAGCTCGGGACAGGGCCCCGGCTACACCTTC
>-|TRBV23-1|-|TRBJ2-7
CASSQSSPTSGYYEQYF
TGCGCCAGCAGTCAATCCAGCCCAACGAGCGGGTACTACGAGCAGTACTTC
>many|TRBV19|-|TRBJ1-1
CASSILQDMNTEAFF
TGTGCCAGTAGTATATTACAGGACATGAACACTGAAGCTTTCTTT
>-|TRBV11-2|-|TRBJ2-3
CASSLGIVRTDTQYF
TGTGCCAGCAGCTTAGGAATAGTACGCACAGATACGCAGTATTTT
>-|TRBV5-6|TRBD2|TRBJ2-7
CASSLRGEGEQYF
TGTGCCAGCAGCCTTCGAGGGGAGGGCGAGCAGTACTTC
>-|TRBV5-8|-|TRBJ2-7
CASSPEGRGPAEQYF
TGTGCCAGCAGCCCGGAGGGGAGGGGGCCAGCCGAGCAGTACTTC
>many|TRBV13|-|TRBJ2-7
CASSLGRVSEQYF
TGTGCCAGCAGCTTAGGCCGGGTGTCCGAGCAGTACTTC
>many|TRBV27|-|TRBJ2-7
CASSLRDRAYEQYF
TGTGCCAGCAGTTTACGGGACCGCGCCTACGAGCAGTACTTC
>few|TRBV15|-|TRBJ2-1
CATSSPPGESSYNERFF
TGTGCCACCAGCAGTCCCCCCGGAGAGAGCTCCTACAATGAGCGGTTCTTC
>many|TRBV6-2/TRBV6-3|TRBD2|TRBJ2-3
CASSYPILGSGEYF
TGTGCCAGCAGTTACCCGATCCTCGGGAGCGGGGAGTATTTT
>-|TRBV19|-|TRBJ1-1
CASSIDPGSTEAFF
TGTGCCAGTAGTATAGATCCGGGATCCACTGAAGCTTTCTTT
>few|TRBV7-9|-|TRBJ2-5
CASSSPGLLETQYF
TGTGCCAGCAGCTCGCCGGGACTTCTGGAGACCCAGTACTTC
>-|TRBV12-3/TRBV12-4|-|TRBJ2-1
CASSSRDQSLNNEQFF
TGTGCCAGCAGTTCAAGGGACCAATCCCTTAATAATGAGCAGTTCTTC
>-|TRBV20-1|-|TRBJ2-7
CSARDTAGRSYEQYF
TGCAGTGCTAGAGATACAGCGGGTAGGTCCTACGAGCAGTACTTC
>many|TRBV4-2|-|TRBJ2-7
CASSQDLGYEQYF
TGTGCCAGCAGCCAAGATTTAGGGTACGAGCAGTACTTC
>-|TRBV2|-|TRBJ2-5
CASSERGAGSDSETQYF
TGTGCCAGCAGTGAAAGGGGGGCAGGGTCAGACTCAGAGACCCAGTACTTC
>-|TRBV28|-|TRBJ2-3
CASSTRTGTDTQYF
TGTGCCAGCAGTACAAGGACAGGCACAGATACGCAGTATTTT
>-|TRBV5-1|-|TRBJ1-2
CASSSADSFYGYTF
TGCGCCAGCAGCAGCGCGGACAGCTTCTATGGCTACACCTTC
>many|TRBV11-2|-|TRBJ2-1
CASSLTNEQFF
TGTGCCAGCAGCTTAACGAATGAGCAGTTCTTC
>many|TRBV7-8|TRBD2|TRBJ2-1
CASSLALAGVSSYNEQFF
TGTGCCAGCAGCTTAGCCCTAGCGGGGGTCAGCTCCTACAATGAGCAGTTCTTC
>-|TRBV4-1|-|TRBJ2-5
CASSQEGPRRNQETQYF
TGCGCCAGCAGCCAAGAGGGTCCGCGGAGGAACCAAGAGACCCAGTACTTC
>-|TRBV7-9|-|TRBJ1-5
CASSLEGHRGAQHF
TGTGCCAGCAGCTTAGAAGGCCACCGGGGGGCCCAGCATTTT